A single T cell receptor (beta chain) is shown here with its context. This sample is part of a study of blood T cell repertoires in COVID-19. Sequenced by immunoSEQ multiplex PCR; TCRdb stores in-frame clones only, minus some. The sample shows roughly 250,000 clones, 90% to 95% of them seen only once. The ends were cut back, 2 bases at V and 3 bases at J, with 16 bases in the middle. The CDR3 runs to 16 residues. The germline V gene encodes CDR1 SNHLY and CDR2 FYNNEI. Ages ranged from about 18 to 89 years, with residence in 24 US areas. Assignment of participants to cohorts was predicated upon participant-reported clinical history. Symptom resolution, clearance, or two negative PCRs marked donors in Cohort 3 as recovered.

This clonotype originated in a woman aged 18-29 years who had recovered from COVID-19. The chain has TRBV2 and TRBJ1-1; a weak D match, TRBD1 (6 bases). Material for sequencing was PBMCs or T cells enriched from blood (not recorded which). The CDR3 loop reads CASSERVGGLDTEAFF. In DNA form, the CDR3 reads TGTGCCAGCAGTGAAAGGGTGGGGGGGCTCGACACTGAAGCTTTCTTT. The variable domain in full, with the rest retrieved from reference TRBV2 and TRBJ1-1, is EPEVTQTPSHQVTQMGQEVILRCVPISNHLYFYWYRQILGQKVEFLVSFYNNEISEKSEIFDDQFSVERPDGSNFTLKIRSTKLEDSAMYFCASSERVGGLDTEAFFGQGTRLTVV.